A single sample gave rise to the 23 T cell receptor beta chains below, sequenced in a study of blood T cell repertoires in COVID-19. TCRdb's table, derived via immunoSEQ multiplex PCR, lists solely in-frame clones and lacks some. Of around 160,000 clones listed, 80% are singletons. Sequencing was carried out using PBMCs or T cells enriched from blood (not recorded which). All receptors derive from a woman between 55 and 75 years old who had recovered from COVID-19.

The chain carries TRBV9 and TRBJ2-3; 12 positions agree with TRBD1. V gave up 2 bases and J gave up 5 bases; unmatched junction bases: 3. CDR3 length equals 15 residues. Looked up from germline, CDR1 is SGDLS and CDR2 is YYNGEE. The chain's CDR3 is CASSVRDRGLDTQYF. The CDR3 DNA is TGTGCCAGCAGCGTCAGGGACAGGGGGCTAGATACGCAGTATTTT.

The chain joins TRBV2 to TRBJ1-2; 10 bases match TRBD1. CDR3 size: 14 residues. Germline CDR1 and CDR2: SNHLY and FYNNEI. Trimming cost V 11 bases and J 8 bases; bases outside gene matches: 14. CDR3 in amino acids: CAGKTGGAGSGYTF. The CDR3 DNA sequence: TGTGCCGGAAAGACAGGGGGCGCAGGGTCCGGCTACACCTTC.

This sequence joins TRBV27 and TRBJ2-7; D is possibly TRBD1 (6 bases). Germline CDR1 is MNHEY and CDR2 is SMNVEV (reference sequence). Trimming removed 3 bases at V and 7 bases at J, with 13 bases between. The CDR3 runs 13 residues. CDR3 region: CASSFNRASEQYF. The CDR3 nucleotides read TGTGCCAGCAGTTTCAACAGGGCAAGTGAGCAGTACTTC.

The rearrangement links TRBV18 to TRBJ1-1; D perhaps matches TRBD1 (6 bases). CDR3 size: 17 residues. The V and J ends lost 8 bases and 0 bases respectively, with 22 bases between them. Germline V gives CDR1 KGHSH, CDR2 LQKENI. CDR3 protein: CASVPPGGAVLNTEAFF. The DNA for the CDR3 is TGTGCCAGCGTTCCACCGGGGGGCGCCGTCTTGAACACTGAAGCTTTCTTT.

The chain carries TRBV27 and TRBJ1-1; no clear D. Germline CDR1 and CDR2: MNHEY and SMNVEV (reference sequence). This CDR3 region has 17 residues. The V end lost 0 bases, the J end lost 0 bases, and 14 bases lay between the germline ends. CDR3 residues: CASSLSVSPSLNTEAFF. The CDR3 DNA sequence: TGTGCCAGCAGTTTATCGGTCAGTCCATCCTTGAACACTGAAGCTTTCTTT.

The chain carries TRBV2 and TRBJ2-2; the D is unclear. Germline V lookup: CDR1 SNHLY, CDR2 FYNNEI. V shed 6 bases and J shed 4 bases, with 9 bases lying between them. The CDR3 runs 13 residues. Here the CDR3 DNA reads TGTGCCAGCAGGACACCCTTCACCGGGGAGCTGTTTTTT. The encoded protein is CASRTPFTGELFF.

This rearrangement joins TRBV5-1 to TRBJ1-2; 7 nucleotides line up with TRBD1. Germline lookup yields CDR1 SGHRS and CDR2 YFSETQ. The ends lost 4 bases at V and 8 bases at J; junction bases unmatched: 5. The CDR3 totals 12 residues. The CDR3, as DNA: TGCGCCAGCAGCATCGACAGGGACGGCTACACCTTC. Translated: CASSIDRDGYTF.

J is TRBJ1-2 and V is TRBV2, with TRBD1 matching over 7 bases. There are 14 residues in the CDR3. V shed 3 bases, J shed 7 bases, and the junction held 8 bases outside the gene matches. In germline, CDR1 is SNHLY, CDR2 FYNNEI. The CDR3 sequence is CASSDQGDRGGYTF. CDR3 DNA: TGTGCCAGCAGTGATCAGGGGGACCGCGGTGGCTACACCTTC.

This chain uses TRBV3-1 (or the pseudogene TRBV3-2) with TRBJ2-1; D gene uncertain. V was pared by 0 bases and J by 7 bases, with 16 bases between. The CDR3 has 16 residues. Germline-derived CDR1 and CDR2 are LGHDT and YNNKEL (reference sequence). The CDR3: CASSQDGHSPINEQFF. The CDR3 nucleotides read TGTGCCAGCAGCCAAGATGGGCATTCCCCGATAAATGAGCAGTTCTTC.

A single count supports this clone. The V gene is TRBV19, the J gene TRBJ2-3; 9 bases fit TRBD2. The CDR3 is 15 amino acids. CDR1 and CDR2 (germline): LNHDA, SQIVND (reference sequence). V shed 1 base and J 3 bases; nucleotides not matched to a gene: 2. This CDR3 is CASSIGAGGTDTQYF. The CDR3 DNA follows: TGTGCCAGTAGTATAGGGGCGGGAGGGACAGATACGCAGTATTTT.

CDR3 residues: CATSRGYQPQHF. CDR3 DNA: TGTGCCACCTCCCGGGGGTATCAGCCCCAGCATTTT. This chain links TRBV12-3 or TRBV12-4 with TRBJ1-5; possible D gene TRBD1, 5 bases. The CDR3 consists of 12 residues. With 10 bases removed from V and 5 bases from J, the gap between germline ends came to 12 bases.

V usage is TRBV5-1 and J usage is TRBJ2-5, with TRBD1 identical over 7 bases. Germline trimming cut 4 bases from V and 3 bases from J; bases unmatched to any gene: 6. Germline V CDR1 and CDR2: SGHRS, YFSETQ. The length of the CDR3 is 14 residues. The CDR3 spells CASSRDSAEETQYF. CDR3 bases: TGCGCCAGCAGCCGGGACAGCGCTGAAGAGACCCAGTACTTC.

The V and J genes are TRBV6-5 and TRBJ1-3, with unresolved D. CDR1 is MNHEY and CDR2 is SVGAGI in the germline V gene. The CDR3 is 14 residues long. The V end was cut by 7 bases, the J end by 0 bases, with 10 bases between. The CDR3 coding sequence is TGTGCCAGCAACCCGAACTTCTCTGGAAACACCATATATTTT. Encoded protein: CASNPNFSGNTIYF.

The chain carries TRBV5-1 and TRBJ1-1; D call uncertain. This CDR3 is built from 15 residues. Trimming cost V 4 bases and J 0 bases, with 13 bases left between them. Germline V gene lookup returns CDR1 SGHRS and CDR2 YFSETQ. CDR3 residues: CASSAAPGLNTEAFF. CDR3 sequence (DNA): TGCGCCAGCAGCGCCGCACCGGGATTGAACACTGAAGCTTTCTTT.

V is TRBV6-5 and J is TRBJ1-2, with 10 bases matching TRBD1. The CDR3 spans 14 residues. Germline CDR1 and CDR2: MNHEY and SVGAGI. Trimming cost V 5 bases and J 3 bases; bases outside gene matches: 3. In nucleotides, the CDR3 is TGTGCCAGCAGTAGACAGGGGGCGGACTATGGCTACACCTTC. This translates into CASSRQGADYGYTF.

V gene TRBV5-1 combines with J gene TRBJ1-1; 8 bases are a match to TRBD1. CDR1 and CDR2 from the germline V gene are SGHRS and YFSETQ. Losses at the gene ends were 5 bases for V and 4 bases for J; bases not matched to a gene: 10. This CDR3 is built from 15 residues. CDR3 amino acids: CASRDLRGQVTEAFF. The CDR3 DNA reads TGCGCCAGCAGGGACCTCAGGGGGCAGGTCACTGAAGCTTTCTTT. Using reference TRBV5-1 and TRBJ1-1 for the parts outside the CDR3, the full variable domain is KAGVTQTPRYLIKTRGQQVTLSCSPISGHRSVSWYQQTPGQGLQFLFEYFSETQRNKGNFPGRFSGRQFSNSRSEMNVSTLELGDSALYLCASRDLRGQVTEAFFGQGTRLTVV.

This chain uses TRBV6-5 with TRBJ2-3, with D tentatively TRBD1 (5 bases). The germline V and J ends were trimmed by 4 bases and 3 bases, with 8 bases remaining between them. CDR3 length: 13 amino acids. Germline V gene lookup returns CDR1 MNHEY and CDR2 SVGAGI. DNA for the CDR3: TGTGCCAGCAGTTTGACAGTGACAGATACGCAGTATTTT. This sequence encodes CASSLTVTDTQYF.

Only one count was recorded for this clone. The genes are TRBV3-1 (or the pseudogene TRBV3-2) and TRBJ2-7; TRBD2 aligns across 8 bases. Trimming cost V 1 base and J 2 bases; bases outside gene matches: 4. This CDR3 is built from 15 residues. Germline V gene sequence: CDR1 LGHDT, CDR2 YNNKEL (reference sequence). CDR3 protein: CASSQAAGAPYEQYF. The CDR3, as DNA: TGTGCCAGCAGCCAAGCAGCGGGGGCCCCCTACGAGCAGTACTTC.

This clone was observed a few times. The V and J genes are TRBV2 and TRBJ2-3; 9 bases map to TRBD2. Germline V lookup: CDR1 SNHLY, CDR2 FYNNEI. J lost 7 bases, V lost 3 bases, and 11 bases had no gene match. The CDR3 sequence is 16 residues long. CDR3 nucleotide sequence: TGTGCCAGCAGTGAGCCTCGCGGGGGGGGCTCAAATACGCAGTATTTT. Protein: CASSEPRGGGSNTQYF.

The rearrangement uses TRBV10-3 and TRBJ1-1; TRBD1 agrees at 7 bases. Germline lookup yields CDR1 ENHRY and CDR2 SYGVKD. This CDR3 has 15 amino acids. Germline trimming cut 3 bases from V and 0 bases from J; bases unmatched to any gene: 4. Written as DNA, the CDR3 is TGTGCCATCAGTGACCGGGACAGAATGAACACTGAAGCTTTCTTT. It specifies CAISDRDRMNTEAFF.

This sequence joins TRBV30 and TRBJ2-3; TRBD2 is a possible D gene (5 bases). Germline CDR1 and CDR2: GTSNPN and SVGIG (reference sequence). Trimming left V 4 bases short and J 3 bases short, with 20 bases between. The CDR3 extends over 16 amino acids. The CDR3 sequence: CAWKETRRLFTDTQYF. The DNA for the CDR3 is TGTGCCTGGAAGGAGACACGGAGGTTGTTTACAGATACGCAGTATTTT.

The chain employs TRBV7-8 and TRBJ2-2; weak D call: TRBD2 (5 bases). The CDR3 extends over 16 amino acids. Germline assignment: CDR1 SGHVS and CDR2 FQNEAQ. Trimming pared 5 bases from V and 0 bases from J, leaving 13 bases between. In DNA form, the CDR3 reads TGTGCCAGCAGCCCCCGAGAGGGATCGAACACCGGGGAGCTGTTTTTT. Protein product: CASSPREGSNTGELFF.

This chain connects TRBV2 to TRBJ2-3; 13 bases are shared with TRBD2. The CDR3 totals 18 residues. Germline CDR1 reads SNHLY; CDR2 reads FYNNEI. J gave up 0 bases and V 6 bases, and 9 bases lay outside the gene matches. The CDR3 sequence is CASRKGTSGDDSTDTQYF. The CDR3 region has the DNA TGTGCCAGCAGAAAAGGGACTAGCGGGGACGATAGCACAGATACGCAGTATTTT. The full variable domain, completed using reference TRBV2 and TRBJ2-3, is EPEVTQTPSHQVTQMGQEVILRCVPISNHLYFYWYRQILGQKVEFLVSFYNNEISEKSEIFDDQFSVERPDGSNFTLKIRSTKLEDSAMYFCASRKGTSGDDSTDTQYFGPGTRLTVL.